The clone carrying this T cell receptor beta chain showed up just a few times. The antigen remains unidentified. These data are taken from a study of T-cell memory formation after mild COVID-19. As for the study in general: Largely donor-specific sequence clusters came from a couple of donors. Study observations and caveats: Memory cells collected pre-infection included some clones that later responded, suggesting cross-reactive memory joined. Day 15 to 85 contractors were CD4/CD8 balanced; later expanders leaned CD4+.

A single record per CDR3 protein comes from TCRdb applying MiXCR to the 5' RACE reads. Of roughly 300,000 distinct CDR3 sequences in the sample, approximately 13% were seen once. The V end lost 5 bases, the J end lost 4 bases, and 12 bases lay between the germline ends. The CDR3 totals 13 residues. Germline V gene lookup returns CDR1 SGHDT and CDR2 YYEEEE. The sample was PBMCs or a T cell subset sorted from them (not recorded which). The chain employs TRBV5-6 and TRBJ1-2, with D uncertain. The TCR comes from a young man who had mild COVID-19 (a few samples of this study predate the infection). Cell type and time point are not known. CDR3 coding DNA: TGTGCCAGCAGTCCCCGGTATAGCTATGGCTACACCTTC. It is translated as CASSPRYSYGYTF.